These 12 T cell receptor beta chains came from one sample sequenced in a study of blood T cell repertoires in COVID-19. This table comes from immunoSEQ multiplex PCR, and its TCRdb copy is limited to in-frame clones, with some not included. Of roughly 32,000 clones listed, just over 90% are singletons. The sequencing sample was made of peripheral blood. The receptors were gathered from a man in his sixties with acute or convalescent COVID-19.

The chain is built from TRBV6-5 and TRBJ1-1; maybe TRBD1 (5 bases). Trimming removed 4 bases at V and 8 bases at J, with 8 bases between. Germline-derived CDR1 and CDR2 are MNHEY and SVGAGI. CDR3 length: 11 residues. In DNA form, the CDR3 reads TGTGCCAGCAGTTTCGACAGAGAAGCTTTCTTT. Protein: CASSFDREAFF.

The chain is built from TRBV18 and TRBJ1-2; 9 bases match TRBD1. The J segment lost 4 bases and the V segment lost 2 bases, leaving 5 bases of the junction unmatched. Germline assignment: CDR1 KGHSH and CDR2 LQKENI. The CDR3 has 15 residues. The CDR3 bases are TGTGCCAGCTCACCAACCGGGACAGGGACCTATGGCTACACCTTC. The encoded protein is CASSPTGTGTYGYTF. Looking up the rest from reference TRBV18 and TRBJ1-2 gives the full variable domain: NAGVMQNPRHLVRRRGQEARLRCSPMKGHSHVYWYRQLPEEGLKFMVYLQKENIIDESGMPKERFSAEFPKEGPSILRIQQVVRGDSAAYFCASSPTGTGTYGYTFGSGTRLTVV.

There are a few counts of this clone. The rearrangement links TRBV6-5 to TRBJ2-7; 7 bases line up with TRBD1. The CDR3 consists of 14 residues. Germline assignment: CDR1 MNHEY and CDR2 SVGAGI. J lost 2 bases, V lost 6 bases, and 7 bases had no gene match. The CDR3 region is CASRPDRAPYEQYF. CDR3 coding DNA: TGTGCCAGCAGACCCGACAGGGCCCCCTACGAGCAGTACTTC.

The rearrangement joins TRBV4-3 to TRBJ1-2; D might be TRBD1 (6 bases). CDR1 is LGHNA, CDR2 YSLEER, per germline. V dropped 0 bases and J dropped 5 bases, with 13 bases sitting between them. This CDR3 is 15 amino acids long. CDR3 in DNA: TGCGCCAGCAGCCAAGAGTGGGGGCAGGGATATGGCTACACCTTC. Encoded protein: CASSQEWGQGYGYTF.

The chain has TRBV7-2 and TRBJ2-2, with D perhaps TRBD1 (6 bases). This CDR3 comprises 16 residues. The V gene's germline CDR1 is SGHTA and CDR2 FQGNSA. V lost 3 bases and J lost 1, with 12 bases in between. The CDR3, as DNA: TGTGCCAGCAGCTTGAGACGGGACAAGAACACCGGGGAGCTGTTTTTT. Protein product: CASSLRRDKNTGELFF.

This clone occurred once. J is TRBJ2-5 and V is TRBV5-1; tentatively, D is TRBD2 (5 bases). CDR1 and CDR2 (germline): SGHRS, YFSETQ. V was cut by 0 bases and J by 1 base, with 16 bases left in between. The length of the CDR3 is 17 residues. For the CDR3, the DNA is TGCGCCAGCAGCTTGGTTGGCGGGCGTCGTCTCCAAGAGACCCAGTACTTC. Translation: CASSLVGGRRLQETQYF.

The chain's CDR3 is CASSGTGGEDGYTF. The CDR3, as DNA: TGTGCCAGCAGCGGGACAGGGGGCGAGGATGGCTACACCTTC. The chain carries TRBV2 and TRBJ1-2; 12 nucleotides match TRBD1. In germline, CDR1 is SNHLY, CDR2 FYNNEI. The CDR3 has 14 amino acids. The trim removed 6 bases at V and 6 bases at J, leaving 5 bases unmatched.

The V gene is TRBV7-9, the J gene TRBJ2-5; 7 nucleotides agree with TRBD1. Germline CDR1 is SEHNR and CDR2 is FQNEAQ (reference sequence). This CDR3 is 14 amino acids long. With V trimmed by 2 bases and J by 2 bases, 2 bases remained unmatched. The CDR3 reads CASSLSTGQETQYF. In DNA form, the CDR3 reads TGTGCCAGCAGCTTATCGACAGGGCAAGAGACCCAGTACTTC. Drawing the rest from reference TRBV7-9 and TRBJ2-5, the complete variable domain is DTGVSQNPRHKITKRGQNVTFRCDPISEHNRLYWYRQTLGQGPEFLTYFQNEAQLEKSRLLSDRFSAERPKGSFSTLEIQRTEQGDSAMYLCASSLSTGQETQYFGPGTRLLVL.

The chain combines TRBV7-9 with TRBJ1-5; TRBD1 is a possible D gene (6 bases). The V gene's germline CDR1 is SEHNR and CDR2 FQNEAQ (reference sequence). The V and J ends lost 5 bases and 10 bases respectively, with 21 bases between them. The CDR3 totals 15 residues. This chain's CDR3 is CASSLSGGPAPPQHF. CDR3 nucleotides: TGTGCCAGCAGCCTTTCGGGGGGGCCAGCCCCTCCCCAGCATTTT. The full variable domain, in which reference TRBV7-9 and TRBJ1-5 provide the parts outside the CDR3, is DTGVSQNPRHKITKRGQNVTFRCDPISEHNRLYWYRQTLGQGPEFLTYFQNEAQLEKSRLLSDRFSAERPKGSFSTLEIQRTEQGDSAMYLCASSLSGGPAPPQHFGDGTRLSIL.

The V and J genes are TRBV6-5 and TRBJ1-5; 7 bases map to TRBD1. V trimming: 9 bases; J trimming: 5 bases; junction bases outside the gene matches: 7. The CDR3 loop spans 13 amino acids. Germline assignment: CDR1 MNHEY and CDR2 SVGAGI. Here the CDR3 DNA reads TGTGCCAGTTCCCGGGACAGAGATCAGCCCCAGCATTTT. It yields the protein CASSRDRDQPQHF.

The gene calls are TRBV6-5 and TRBJ2-7, with TRBD1 matching over 10 bases. Germline CDR1 reads MNHEY; CDR2 reads SVGAGI. Losses at the gene ends were 8 bases for V and 1 base for J; bases not matched to a gene: 2. The CDR3 has 13 amino acids. CDR3 DNA: TGTGCCAGCCGGGACAGGGGATCCTACGAGCAGTACGTC. It encodes CASRDRGSYEQYV.

The rearrangement joins TRBV5-1 to TRBJ2-1, with 12 positions matching TRBD2. The CDR3 has 16 amino acids. Trimming at V came to 0 bases and at J to 6 bases, leaving 4 bases not matched to a gene. CDR1 SGHRS and CDR2 YFSETQ come from the germline V gene. CDR3 nucleotides: TGCGCCAGCAGCTTGGTGCTAGCGGGAGGGGGCAATGAGCAGTTCTTC. It codes for CASSLVLAGGGNEQFF.